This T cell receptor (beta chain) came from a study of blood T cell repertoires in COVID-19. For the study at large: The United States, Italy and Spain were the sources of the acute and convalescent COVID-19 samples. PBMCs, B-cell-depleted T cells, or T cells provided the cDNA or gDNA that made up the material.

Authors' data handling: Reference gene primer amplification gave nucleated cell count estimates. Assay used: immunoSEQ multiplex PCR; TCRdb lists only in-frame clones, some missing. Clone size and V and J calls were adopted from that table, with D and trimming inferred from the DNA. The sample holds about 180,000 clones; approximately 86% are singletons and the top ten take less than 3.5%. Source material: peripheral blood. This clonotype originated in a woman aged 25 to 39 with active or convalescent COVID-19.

CDR3 nucleotide sequence: TGTGCCAGCAGCTTAGCGGGACAGGGTTTGGAGCAGTACTTC. It specifies CASSLAGQGLEQYF. The chain employs TRBV7-2 and TRBJ2-7; 9 positions agree with TRBD1. The trim removed 0 bases at V and 7 bases at J, leaving 4 bases unmatched. The CDR3 extends over 14 amino acids. Germline V gives CDR1 SGHTA, CDR2 FQGNSA.